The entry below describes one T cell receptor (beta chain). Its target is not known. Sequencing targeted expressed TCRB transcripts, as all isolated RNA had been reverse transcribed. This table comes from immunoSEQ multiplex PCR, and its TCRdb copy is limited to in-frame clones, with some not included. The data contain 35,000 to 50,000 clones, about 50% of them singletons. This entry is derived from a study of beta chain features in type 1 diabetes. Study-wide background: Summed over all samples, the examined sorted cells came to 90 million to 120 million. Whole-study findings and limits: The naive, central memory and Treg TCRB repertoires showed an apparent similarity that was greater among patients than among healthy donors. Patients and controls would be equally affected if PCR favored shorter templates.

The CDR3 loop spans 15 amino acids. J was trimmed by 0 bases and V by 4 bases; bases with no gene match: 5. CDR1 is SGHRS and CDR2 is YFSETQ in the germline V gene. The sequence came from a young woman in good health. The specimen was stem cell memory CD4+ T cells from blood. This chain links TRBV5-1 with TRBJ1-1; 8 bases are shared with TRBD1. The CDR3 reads CASSIRTGLNTEAFF. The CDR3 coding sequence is TGCGCCAGCAGCATCCGGACAGGGTTGAACACTGAAGCTTTCTTT.